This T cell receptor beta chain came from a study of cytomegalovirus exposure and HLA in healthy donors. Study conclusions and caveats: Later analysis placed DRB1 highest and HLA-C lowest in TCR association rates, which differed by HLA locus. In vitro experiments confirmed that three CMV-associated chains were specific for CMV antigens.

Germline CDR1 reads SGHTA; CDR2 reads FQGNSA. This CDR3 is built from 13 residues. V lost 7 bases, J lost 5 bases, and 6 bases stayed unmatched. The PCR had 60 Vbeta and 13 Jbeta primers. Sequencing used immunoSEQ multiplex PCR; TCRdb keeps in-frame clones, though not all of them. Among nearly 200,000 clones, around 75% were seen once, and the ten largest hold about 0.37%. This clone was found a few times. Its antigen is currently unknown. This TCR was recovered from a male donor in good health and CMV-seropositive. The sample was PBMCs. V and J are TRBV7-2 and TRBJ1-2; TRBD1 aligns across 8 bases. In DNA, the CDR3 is TGTGCCAGCACCTCCGACAGGGGTTATGGCTACACCTTC. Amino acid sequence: CASTSDRGYGYTF.